The 16 T cell receptor beta chains below come from one sample, sequenced in a study of early T cells in non-severe SARS-CoV-2 infection. MiXCR, run by TCRdb on the 5' RACE reads, gives a single entry per CDR3 protein. The sample includes 90,000 to 120,000 distinct CDR3 sequences, around 10% of them seen just once. The sample taken for sequencing was whole blood. Source of these receptors: an adult who was a healthcare worker with PCR-confirmed SARS-CoV-2 infection or an uninfected control (not recorded which).

This chain uses TRBV6-1 with TRBJ2-5, with TRBD1 matching over 7 bases. Germline-derived CDR1 and CDR2 are MNHNS and SASEGT. The junction had 11 bases not matched to a gene; V was cut back by 11 bases and J by 5 bases. The CDR3 is 13 amino acids. CDR3 in DNA: TGTGCCGGAGTCACGACAGGGAAGGAGACCCAGTACTTC. Protein sequence: CAGVTTGKETQYF.

This clonotype was observed many times. This rearrangement joins TRBV6-2 or TRBV6-3 to TRBJ2-2; D gene ambiguous. The V gene lost 4 bases and the J gene lost 6 bases, with 9 bases spanning the gap. This CDR3 region has 13 residues. CDR1 MNHEY and CDR2 SVGEGT come from the germline V gene. This chain's CDR3 is CASSLSESGELFF. The DNA of the CDR3 is TGTGCCAGCAGTTTGTCGGAGTCCGGGGAGCTGTTTTTT.

In this sample, this clonotype turned up a few times. The V call is TRBV5-1, the J call TRBJ2-3, with TRBD2 matching over 9 bases. The CDR3 extends over 15 amino acids. V was clipped by 0 bases and J by 8 bases; unmatched bases: 7. CDR1 SGHRS and CDR2 YFSETQ come from the germline V gene. CDR3 DNA sequence: TGCGCCAGCAGCTTGGGGACTAGCGCTGGAGGTACGCAGTATTTT. It codes for CASSLGTSAGGTQYF.

This clonotype was counted a few times. The CDR3 DNA reads as TGCGCCAGCAGCTTGGACAGGGCGGACACTGAAGCTTTCTTT. The encoded protein is CASSLDRADTEAFF. The J gene is TRBJ1-1, the V gene TRBV5-1; weak D call: TRBD1 (6 bases). With 0 bases removed from V and 3 bases from J, the gap between germline ends came to 9 bases. This CDR3 has 14 residues. Per germline, CDR1 SGHRS and CDR2 YFSETQ.

As for this clonotype: A much more abundant neighbour one base away suggests this may be a read error. The chain links TRBV7-9 to TRBJ1-2; 10 nucleotides match TRBD1. CDR3 length: 17 residues. The ends lost 4 bases at V and 8 bases at J; junction bases unmatched: 16. Per germline, CDR1 SEHNR and CDR2 FQNEAQ (reference sequence). The CDR3 nucleotides are TGTGCCAGCAGCTCCCTCCCAAACCACGGGACAGGGGAGGGCTACACCTTC. Its translation: CASSSLPNHGTGEGYTF.

The chain has TRBV5-1 and TRBJ1-1; D ambiguous. From germline, CDR1 is SGHRS and CDR2 YFSETQ. The CDR3 has 12 residues. Trimming pared 5 bases from V and 5 bases from J, leaving 10 bases between. The CDR3 region has the DNA TGCGCCAGCAGTACGGGAAGGACTGAAGCTTTCTTT. Its translation is CASSTGRTEAFF.

The rearrangement uses TRBV20-1 and TRBJ1-6; 7 bases map to TRBD1. V trimming: 3 bases; J trimming: 10 bases; junction bases outside the gene matches: 9. The CDR3 has 14 residues. Germline assignment: CDR1 DFQATT and CDR2 SNEGSKA (reference sequence). CDR3 sequence reads: CSARETGERSPLHF. Written as DNA, the CDR3 is TGCAGTGCTAGGGAAACAGGGGAACGGTCACCCCTCCACTTT.

V and J are TRBV2 and TRBJ2-1; 9 nucleotides align to TRBD1. V lost 6 bases to trimming and J lost 8 bases; unmatched junction nucleotides: 11. Germline assignment: CDR1 SNHLY and CDR2 FYNNEI. The CDR3 extends over 15 amino acids. In DNA, the CDR3 is TGTGCCAGCAGGACTCGACAGGGGGGGATCGATGAGCAGTTCTTC. Translated, it gives CASRTRQGGIDEQFF.

This clonotype was seen many times. V and J are TRBV20-1 and TRBJ2-7, with D possibly TRBD2 on 5 matching bases. Per germline, CDR1 DFQATT and CDR2 SNEGSKA (reference sequence). Trimming stripped 2 bases from V and 3 bases from J, with 20 bases between. The CDR3 extends over 16 amino acids. CDR3 amino acids: CSARNPREGNLYEQYF. The CDR3 DNA follows: TGCAGTGCTAGAAACCCCCGAGAGGGAAACCTCTACGAGCAGTACTTC.

This clonotype was detected a few times. The rearrangement links TRBV6-4 to TRBJ2-3; D gene ambiguous. The CDR3 extends over 14 amino acids. Germline V gene lookup returns CDR1 MRHNA and CDR2 SNTAGT. Trimming took off 2 bases at V and 2 bases at J, with 8 bases between the two ends. Here the CDR3 DNA reads TGTGCCAGCAGTGACGAAGCAGACACAGATACGCAGTATTTT. Protein sequence: CASSDEADTDTQYF.

This clonotype was observed a handful of times. The CDR3 DNA reads as TGTGCCAGCAGTTCCCGGGGTAGCGGAAGTGCAGATACGCAGTATTTT. It translates to CASSSRGSGSADTQYF. The chain has TRBV6-2 or TRBV6-3 and TRBJ2-3; perhaps TRBD2 as D (6 bases). The CDR3 loop spans 16 amino acids. The V and J ends lost 4 bases and 4 bases respectively, with 18 bases between them. Germline V gene sequence: CDR1 MNHEY, CDR2 SVGEGT.

This sequence joins TRBV5-6 and TRBJ1-1; TRBD1 matches at 11 bases. The CDR3 is 14 amino acids. Germline trimming cut 3 bases from V and 6 bases from J; bases unmatched to any gene: 4. The V gene's germline CDR1 is SGHDT and CDR2 YYEEEE. CDR3 sequence (DNA): TGTGCCAGCAGCTGGGACAGGGGGTTCGCTGAAGCTTTCTTT. Amino acid sequence: CASSWDRGFAEAFF.

J is TRBJ2-5 and V is TRBV2; D ambiguous. Trimming removed 3 bases from V and 2 bases from J, with 4 bases in between. The germline V gene has CDR1 SNHLY and CDR2 FYNNEI. The CDR3 has 12 residues. The CDR3 here is CASSDRQETQYF. CDR3 DNA: TGTGCCAGCAGTGACAGGCAAGAGACCCAGTACTTC.

This clonotype appeared a few times. V usage is TRBV11-2 and J usage is TRBJ2-6; no clear D. Germline lookup yields CDR1 SGHAT and CDR2 FQNNGV. The CDR3 covers 16 residues. Trimming left V 1 base short and J 0 bases short, with 7 bases between. CDR3 nucleotide sequence: TGTGCCAGCAGCTTAGGTCTGTTCTCTGGGGCCAACGTCCTGACTTTC. Amino acid sequence: CASSLGLFSGANVLTF.

This clonotype was detected ten times or more. The rearrangement links TRBV6-5 to TRBJ2-1; 7 nucleotides align to TRBD2. CDR3 length: 13 residues. The junction had 6 bases not matched to a gene; V was cut back by 4 bases and J by 9 bases. Germline V gene data show CDR1 as MNHEY and CDR2 as SVGAGI. The CDR3: CASSSIGGSEQFF. Written as DNA, the CDR3 is TGTGCCAGCAGTTCCATCGGGGGGTCTGAGCAGTTCTTC.

The V and J genes are TRBV7-2 and TRBJ2-7; D not certain. The length of the CDR3 is 13 residues. The V end was cut by 4 bases, the J end by 6 bases, with 13 bases between. CDR1 SGHTA and CDR2 FQGNSA come from the germline V gene. As DNA, the CDR3 is TGTGCCAGCAGCTCCCGTCGCCCGCTCGAGCAGTACTTC. Translation: CASSSRRPLEQYF.